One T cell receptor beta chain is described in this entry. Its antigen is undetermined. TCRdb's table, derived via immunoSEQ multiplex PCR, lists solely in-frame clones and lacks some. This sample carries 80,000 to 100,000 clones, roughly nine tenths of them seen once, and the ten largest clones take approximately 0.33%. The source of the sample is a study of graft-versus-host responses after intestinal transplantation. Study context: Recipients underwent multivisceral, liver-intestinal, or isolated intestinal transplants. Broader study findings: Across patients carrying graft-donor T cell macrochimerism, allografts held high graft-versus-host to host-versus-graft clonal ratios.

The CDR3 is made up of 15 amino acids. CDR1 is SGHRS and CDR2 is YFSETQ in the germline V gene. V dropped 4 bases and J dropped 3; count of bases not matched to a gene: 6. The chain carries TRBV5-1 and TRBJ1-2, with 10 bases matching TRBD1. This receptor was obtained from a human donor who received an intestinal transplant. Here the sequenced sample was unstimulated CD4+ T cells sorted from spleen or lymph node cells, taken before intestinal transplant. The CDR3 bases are TGCGCCAGCAGCACCTCGACAGGGGGCCACTATGGCTACACCTTC. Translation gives CASSTSTGGHYGYTF.